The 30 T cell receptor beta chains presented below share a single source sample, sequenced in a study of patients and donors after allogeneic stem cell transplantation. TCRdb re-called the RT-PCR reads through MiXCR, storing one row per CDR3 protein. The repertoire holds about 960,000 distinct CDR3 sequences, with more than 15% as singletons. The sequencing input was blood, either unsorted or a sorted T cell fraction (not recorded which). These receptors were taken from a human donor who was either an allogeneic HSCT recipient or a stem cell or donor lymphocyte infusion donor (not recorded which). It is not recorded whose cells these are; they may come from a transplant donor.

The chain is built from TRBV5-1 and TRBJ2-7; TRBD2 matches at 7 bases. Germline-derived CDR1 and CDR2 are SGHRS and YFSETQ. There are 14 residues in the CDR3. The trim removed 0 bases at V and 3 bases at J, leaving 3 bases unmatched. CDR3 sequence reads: CASSLGGEGYEQYF. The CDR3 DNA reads TGCGCCAGCAGCTTGGGCGGGGAGGGCTACGAGCAGTACTTC.

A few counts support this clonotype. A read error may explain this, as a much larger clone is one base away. The DNA for the CDR3 is TGTGCCAGCAGCCGGACAGGGAAGAACACTGAAGCTTTCTTT. It specifies CASSRTGKNTEAFF. The rearrangement joins TRBV7-2 to TRBJ1-1; TRBD1 matches at 8 bases. This CDR3 has 14 amino acids. Germline V lookup: CDR1 SGHTA, CDR2 FQGNSA. V gave up 5 bases and J gave up 1 base; unmatched junction bases: 3.

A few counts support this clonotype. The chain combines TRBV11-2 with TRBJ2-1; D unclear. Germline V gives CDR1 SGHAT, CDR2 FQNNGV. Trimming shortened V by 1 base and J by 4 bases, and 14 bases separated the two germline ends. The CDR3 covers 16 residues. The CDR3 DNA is TGTGCCAGCAGCTTAGTCTTCCACAGCCAATACAATGAGCAGTTCTTC. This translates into CASSLVFHSQYNEQFF.

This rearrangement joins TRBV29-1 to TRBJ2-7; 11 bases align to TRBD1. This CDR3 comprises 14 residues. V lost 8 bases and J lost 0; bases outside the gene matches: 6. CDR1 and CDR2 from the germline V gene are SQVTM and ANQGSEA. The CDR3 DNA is TGCAGCTCTCTCGGGACAGGGGGCTCCTACGAGCAGTACTTC. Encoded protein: CSSLGTGGSYEQYF.

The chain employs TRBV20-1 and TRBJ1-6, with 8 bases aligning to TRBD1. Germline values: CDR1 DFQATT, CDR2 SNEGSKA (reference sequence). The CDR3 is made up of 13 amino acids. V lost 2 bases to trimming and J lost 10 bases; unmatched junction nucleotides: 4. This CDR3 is CSARKTGDSPLHF. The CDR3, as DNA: TGCAGTGCTAGAAAGACAGGGGACTCACCCCTCCACTTT.

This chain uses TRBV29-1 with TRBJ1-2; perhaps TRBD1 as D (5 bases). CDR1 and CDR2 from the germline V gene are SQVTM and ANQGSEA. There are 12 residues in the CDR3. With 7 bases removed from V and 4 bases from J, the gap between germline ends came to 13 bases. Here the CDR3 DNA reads TGCAGCGCACTACGTGGGGCCTATGGCTACACCTTC. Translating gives CSALRGAYGYTF.

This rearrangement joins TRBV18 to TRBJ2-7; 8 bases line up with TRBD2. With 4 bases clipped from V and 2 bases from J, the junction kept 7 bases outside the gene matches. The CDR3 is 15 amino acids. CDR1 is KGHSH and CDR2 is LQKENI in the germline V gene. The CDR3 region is CASSLSERGPYEQYF. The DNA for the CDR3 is TGTGCCAGCTCACTGTCTGAGCGGGGGCCCTACGAGCAGTACTTC.

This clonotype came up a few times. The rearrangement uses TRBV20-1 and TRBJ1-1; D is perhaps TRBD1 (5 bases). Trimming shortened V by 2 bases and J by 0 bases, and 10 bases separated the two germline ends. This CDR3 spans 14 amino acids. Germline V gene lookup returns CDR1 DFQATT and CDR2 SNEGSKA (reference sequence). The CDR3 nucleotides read TGCAGTGCTAGACAGGGATTGGTGAACACTGAAGCTTTCTTT. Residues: CSARQGLVNTEAFF.

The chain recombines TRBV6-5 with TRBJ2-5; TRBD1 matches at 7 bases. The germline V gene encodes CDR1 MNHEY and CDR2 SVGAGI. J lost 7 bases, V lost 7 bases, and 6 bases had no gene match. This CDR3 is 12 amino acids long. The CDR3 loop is CASTRDSRTQYF. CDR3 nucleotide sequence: TGTGCCAGCACCCGGGACAGTCGGACCCAGTACTTC.

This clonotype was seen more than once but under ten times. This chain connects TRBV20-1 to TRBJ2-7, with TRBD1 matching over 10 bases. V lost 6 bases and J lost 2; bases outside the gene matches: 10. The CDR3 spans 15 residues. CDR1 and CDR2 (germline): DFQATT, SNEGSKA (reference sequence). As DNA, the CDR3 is TGCAGTGCCTCTCAACCGGGACAGGGGACCTACGAGCAGTACTTC. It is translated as CSASQPGQGTYEQYF.

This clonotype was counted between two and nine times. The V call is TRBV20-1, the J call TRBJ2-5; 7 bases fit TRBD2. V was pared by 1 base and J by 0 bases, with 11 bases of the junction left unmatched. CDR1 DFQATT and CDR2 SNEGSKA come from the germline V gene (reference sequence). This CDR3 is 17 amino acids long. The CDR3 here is CSARGGGSGGYQETQYF. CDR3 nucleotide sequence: TGCAGTGCTAGAGGGGGGGGTAGCGGAGGGTACCAAGAGACCCAGTACTTC.

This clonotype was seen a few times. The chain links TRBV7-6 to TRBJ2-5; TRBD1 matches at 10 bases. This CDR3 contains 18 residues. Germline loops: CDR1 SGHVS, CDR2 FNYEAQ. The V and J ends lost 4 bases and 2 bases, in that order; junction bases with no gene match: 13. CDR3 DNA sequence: TGTGCCAGCAGCTGGGACAGGGGCCTTAACCCTAATCAAGAGACCCAGTACTTC. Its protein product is CASSWDRGLNPNQETQYF.

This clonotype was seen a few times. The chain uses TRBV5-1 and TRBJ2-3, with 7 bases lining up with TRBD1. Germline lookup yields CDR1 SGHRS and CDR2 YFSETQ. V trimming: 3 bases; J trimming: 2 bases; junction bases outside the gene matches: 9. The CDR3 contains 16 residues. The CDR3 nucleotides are TGCGCCAGCAGCTACCCCGGGACAGACCTCACAGATACGCAGTATTTT. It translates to CASSYPGTDLTDTQYF.

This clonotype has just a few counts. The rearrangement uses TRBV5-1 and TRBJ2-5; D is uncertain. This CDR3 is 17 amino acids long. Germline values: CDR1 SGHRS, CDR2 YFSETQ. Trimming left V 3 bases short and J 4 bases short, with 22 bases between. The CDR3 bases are TGCGCCAGCAGCTCCCCCACCGTTACTCCAGGAATAGAGACCCAGTACTTC. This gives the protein CASSSPTVTPGIETQYF.

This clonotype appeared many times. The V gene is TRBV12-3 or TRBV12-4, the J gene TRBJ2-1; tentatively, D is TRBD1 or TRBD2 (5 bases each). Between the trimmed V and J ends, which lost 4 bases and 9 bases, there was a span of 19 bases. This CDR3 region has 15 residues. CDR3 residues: CASSSLVGVSSEQFF. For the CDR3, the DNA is TGTGCCAGCAGTTCCCTCGTGGGGGTTTCTAGTGAGCAGTTCTTC.

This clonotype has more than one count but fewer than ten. The CDR3 loop is CASSEQGGLNTEAFF. Here the CDR3 DNA reads TGTGCCAGCAGTGAACAGGGGGGCCTAAACACTGAAGCTTTCTTT. This rearrangement joins TRBV6-1 to TRBJ1-1; 7 bases match TRBD1. CDR3 length equals 15 residues. The germline CDR1 and CDR2 sequences are MNHNS and SASEGT. V trimming: 2 bases; J trimming: 2 bases; junction bases outside the gene matches: 5.

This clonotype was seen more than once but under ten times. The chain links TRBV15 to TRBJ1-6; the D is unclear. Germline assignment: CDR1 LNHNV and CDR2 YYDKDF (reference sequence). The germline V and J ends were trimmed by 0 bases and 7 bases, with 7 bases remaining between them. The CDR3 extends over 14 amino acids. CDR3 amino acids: CATSRDLGNSPLHF. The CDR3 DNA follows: TGTGCCACCAGCAGAGATCTAGGAAATTCACCCCTCCACTTT.

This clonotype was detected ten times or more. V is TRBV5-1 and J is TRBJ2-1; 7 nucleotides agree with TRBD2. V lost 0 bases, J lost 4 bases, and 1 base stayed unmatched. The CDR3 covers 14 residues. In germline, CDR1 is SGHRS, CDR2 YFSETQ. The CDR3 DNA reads TGCGCCAGCAGCTTGGAGGGACTATACAATGAGCAGTTCTTC. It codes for CASSLEGLYNEQFF.

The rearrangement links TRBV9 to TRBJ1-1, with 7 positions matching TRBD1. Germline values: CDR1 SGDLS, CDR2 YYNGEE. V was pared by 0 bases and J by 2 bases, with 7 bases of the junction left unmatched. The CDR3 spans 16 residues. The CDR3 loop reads CASSVARQGVNTEAFF. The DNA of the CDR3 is TGTGCCAGCAGCGTAGCTCGCCAGGGGGTAAACACTGAAGCTTTCTTT. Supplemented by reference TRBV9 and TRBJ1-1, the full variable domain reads DSGVTQTPKHLITATGQRVTLRCSPRSGDLSVYWYQQSLDQGLQFLIQYYNGEERAKGNILERFSAQQFPDLHSELNLSSLELGDSALYFCASSVARQGVNTEAFFGQGTRLTVV.

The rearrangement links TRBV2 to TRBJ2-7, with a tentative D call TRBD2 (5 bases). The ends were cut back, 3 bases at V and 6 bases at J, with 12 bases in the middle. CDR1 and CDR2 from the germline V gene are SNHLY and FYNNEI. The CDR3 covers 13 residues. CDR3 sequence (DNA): TGTGCCAGCAGTGACAGAGGGTCCCGCGAGCAGTACTTC. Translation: CASSDRGSREQYF.

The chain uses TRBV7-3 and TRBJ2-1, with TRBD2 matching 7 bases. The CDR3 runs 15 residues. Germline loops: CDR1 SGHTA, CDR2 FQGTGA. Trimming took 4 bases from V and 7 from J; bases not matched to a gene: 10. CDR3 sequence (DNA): TGTGCCAGCAGCTCTTTGAGCGGGGTGGAGAATGAGCAGTTCTTC. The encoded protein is CASSSLSGVENEQFF.

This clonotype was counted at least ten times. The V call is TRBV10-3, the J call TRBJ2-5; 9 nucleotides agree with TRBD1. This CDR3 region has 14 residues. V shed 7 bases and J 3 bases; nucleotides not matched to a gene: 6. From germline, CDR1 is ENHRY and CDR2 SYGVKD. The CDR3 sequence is CAITKGQGEETQYF. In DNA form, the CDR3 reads TGTGCCATCACTAAGGGACAGGGAGAAGAGACCCAGTACTTC.

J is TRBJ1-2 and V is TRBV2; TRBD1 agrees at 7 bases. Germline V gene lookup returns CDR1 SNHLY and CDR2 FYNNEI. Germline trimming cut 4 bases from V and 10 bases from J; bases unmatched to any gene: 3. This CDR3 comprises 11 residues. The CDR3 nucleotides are TGTGCCAGCAGTGTCGAGGGGGCCTACACCTTC. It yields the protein CASSVEGAYTF.

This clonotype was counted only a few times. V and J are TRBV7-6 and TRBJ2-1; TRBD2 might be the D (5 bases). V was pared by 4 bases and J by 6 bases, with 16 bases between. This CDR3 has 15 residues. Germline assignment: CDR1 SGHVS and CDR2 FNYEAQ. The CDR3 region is CASSSQMGEGNEQFF. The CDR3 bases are TGTGCCAGCAGCTCCCAAATGGGAGAAGGCAATGAGCAGTTCTTC.

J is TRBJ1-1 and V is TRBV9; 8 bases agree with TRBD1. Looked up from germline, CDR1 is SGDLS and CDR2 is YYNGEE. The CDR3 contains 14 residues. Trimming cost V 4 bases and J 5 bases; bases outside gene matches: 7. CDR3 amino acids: CASSPRDRKTEAFF. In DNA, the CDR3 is TGTGCCAGCAGCCCCCGGGACAGGAAAACTGAAGCTTTCTTT.

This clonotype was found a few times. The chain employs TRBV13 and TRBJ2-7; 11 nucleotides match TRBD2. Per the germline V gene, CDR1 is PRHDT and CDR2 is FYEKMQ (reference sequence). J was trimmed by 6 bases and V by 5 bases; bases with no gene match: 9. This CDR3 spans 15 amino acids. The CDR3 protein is CASSRTSGGSLEQYF. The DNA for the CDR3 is TGTGCCAGCAGCCGAACTAGCGGGGGCTCCCTCGAGCAGTACTTC. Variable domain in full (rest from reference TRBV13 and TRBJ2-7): AAGVIQSPRHLIKEKRETATLKCYPIPRHDTVYWYQQGPGQDPQFLISFYEKMQSDKGSIPDRFSAQQFSDYHSELNMSSLELGDSALYFCASSRTSGGSLEQYFGPGTRLTVT.

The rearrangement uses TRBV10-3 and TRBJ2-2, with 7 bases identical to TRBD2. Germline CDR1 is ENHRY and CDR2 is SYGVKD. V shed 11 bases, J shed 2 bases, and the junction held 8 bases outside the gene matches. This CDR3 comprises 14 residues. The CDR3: CASRGVTNTGELFF. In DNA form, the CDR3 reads TGTGCCTCCCGGGGGGTCACCAACACCGGGGAGCTGTTTTTT.

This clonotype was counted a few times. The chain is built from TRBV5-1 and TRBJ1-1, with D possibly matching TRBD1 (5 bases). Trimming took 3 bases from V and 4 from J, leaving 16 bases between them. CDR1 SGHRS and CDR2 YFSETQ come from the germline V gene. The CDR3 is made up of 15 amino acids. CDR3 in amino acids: CASSSGSRESTEAFF. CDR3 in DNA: TGCGCCAGCAGCTCGGGGAGCAGGGAGTCCACTGAAGCTTTCTTT.

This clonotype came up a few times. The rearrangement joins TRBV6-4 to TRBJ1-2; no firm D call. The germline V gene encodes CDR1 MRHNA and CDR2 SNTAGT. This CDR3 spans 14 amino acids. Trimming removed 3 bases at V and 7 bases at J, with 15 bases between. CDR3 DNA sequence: TGTGCCAGCAGTGATATCCCGGGCCACTCTGGCTACACCTTC. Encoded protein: CASSDIPGHSGYTF.

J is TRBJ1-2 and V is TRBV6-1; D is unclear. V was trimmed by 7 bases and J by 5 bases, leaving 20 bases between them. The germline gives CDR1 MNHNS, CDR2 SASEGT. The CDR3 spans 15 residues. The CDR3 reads CASKTGYSSNYGYTF. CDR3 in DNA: TGTGCCAGCAAGACCGGGTACAGTTCGAATTATGGCTACACCTTC.